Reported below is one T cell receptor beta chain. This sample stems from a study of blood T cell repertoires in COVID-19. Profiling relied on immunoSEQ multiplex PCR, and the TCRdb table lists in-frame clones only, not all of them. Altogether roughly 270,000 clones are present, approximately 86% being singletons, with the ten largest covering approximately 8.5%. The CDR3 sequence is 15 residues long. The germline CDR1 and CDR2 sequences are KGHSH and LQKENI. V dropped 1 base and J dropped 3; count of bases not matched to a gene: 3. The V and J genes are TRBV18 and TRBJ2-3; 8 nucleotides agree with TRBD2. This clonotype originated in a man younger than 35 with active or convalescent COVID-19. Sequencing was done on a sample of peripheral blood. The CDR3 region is CASSPLAGSTDTQYF. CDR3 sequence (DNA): TGTGCCAGCTCACCACTAGCGGGGTCGACAGATACGCAGTATTTT.